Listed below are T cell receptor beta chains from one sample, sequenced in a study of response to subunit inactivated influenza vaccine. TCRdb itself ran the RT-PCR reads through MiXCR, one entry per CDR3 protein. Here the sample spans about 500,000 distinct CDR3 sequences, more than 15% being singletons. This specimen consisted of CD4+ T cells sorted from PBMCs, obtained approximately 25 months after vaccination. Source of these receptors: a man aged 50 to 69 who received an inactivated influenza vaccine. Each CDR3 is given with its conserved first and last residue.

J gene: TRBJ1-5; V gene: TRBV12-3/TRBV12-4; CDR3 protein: CASSPYSNQPQHF
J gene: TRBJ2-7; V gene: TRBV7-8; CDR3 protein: CASSRYGGYEQYF
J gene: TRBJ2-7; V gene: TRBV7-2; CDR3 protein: CASSFREPMMAGEQYF
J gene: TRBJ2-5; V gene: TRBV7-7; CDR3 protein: CASSLGTSGGGQETQYF
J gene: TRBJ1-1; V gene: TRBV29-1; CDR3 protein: CSGGTGGELIPF
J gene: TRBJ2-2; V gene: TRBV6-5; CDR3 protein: CASSYSLQENTGELFF
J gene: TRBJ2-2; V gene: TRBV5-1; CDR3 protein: CASSLAAGSTGELFF
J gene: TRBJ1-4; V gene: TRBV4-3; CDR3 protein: CASSHVQGPKGEKLFF
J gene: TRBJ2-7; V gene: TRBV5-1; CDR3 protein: CASSKGLLEGEQYF
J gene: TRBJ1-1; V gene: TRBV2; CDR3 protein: CASSRGWTEAFF
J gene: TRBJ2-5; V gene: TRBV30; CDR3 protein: CAWSWGQGRRETQYF
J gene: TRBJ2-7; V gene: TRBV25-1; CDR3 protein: CASSHPGSSEQYF
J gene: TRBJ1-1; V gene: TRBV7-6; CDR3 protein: CASSLEQNTEAFF
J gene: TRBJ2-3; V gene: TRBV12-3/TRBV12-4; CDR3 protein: CASHRGRVLTDTQYF
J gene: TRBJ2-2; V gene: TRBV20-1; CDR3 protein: CSAAGGYGTANTGELFF
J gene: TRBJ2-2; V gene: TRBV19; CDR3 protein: CASSRDGPTNTGELFF
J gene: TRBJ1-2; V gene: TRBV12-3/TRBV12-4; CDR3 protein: CASRLGPNYGYTF
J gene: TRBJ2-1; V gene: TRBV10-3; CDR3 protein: CAISDSAGGWGEQFF
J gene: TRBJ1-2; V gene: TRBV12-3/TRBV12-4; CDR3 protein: CASSRLEGRGYTF
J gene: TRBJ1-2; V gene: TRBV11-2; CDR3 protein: CASSLTDGNSNYGYTF
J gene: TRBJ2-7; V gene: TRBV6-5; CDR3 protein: CASSSPDRAPSYEQYF
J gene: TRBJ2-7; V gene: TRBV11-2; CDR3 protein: CASSSLAGGMYEQYF
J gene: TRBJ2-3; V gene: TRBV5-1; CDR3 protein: CASSPGTGVGDTQYF
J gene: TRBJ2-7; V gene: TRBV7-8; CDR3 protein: CASSLAGRSVEQYF
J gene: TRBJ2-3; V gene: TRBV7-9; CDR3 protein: CASTQTGGPTDTQYF
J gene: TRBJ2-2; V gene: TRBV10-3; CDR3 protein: CAISELSGSGRGGELFF
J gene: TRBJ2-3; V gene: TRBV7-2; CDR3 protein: CASSPASDTQYF
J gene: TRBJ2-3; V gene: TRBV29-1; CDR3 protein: CSVDKGLAKDTQYF
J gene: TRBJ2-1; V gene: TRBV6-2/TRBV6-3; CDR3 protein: CASTTYGTGGYNEQFF
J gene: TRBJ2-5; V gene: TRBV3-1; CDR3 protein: CASSPSTAQETQYF
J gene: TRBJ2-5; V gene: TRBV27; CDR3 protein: CASSGGTGVLEETQYF
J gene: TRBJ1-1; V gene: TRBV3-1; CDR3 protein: CASSRRGAPEAFF
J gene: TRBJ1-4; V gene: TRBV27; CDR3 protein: CASRLGQNNEKLFF
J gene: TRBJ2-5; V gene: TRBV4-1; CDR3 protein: CASSQEKLNQETQYF
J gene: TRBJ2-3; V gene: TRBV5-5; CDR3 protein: CASSLERADTQYF
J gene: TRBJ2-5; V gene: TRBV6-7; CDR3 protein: CASTPQQRGAKETQYF
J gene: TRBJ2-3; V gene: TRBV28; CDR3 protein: CASKRGSRDTQYF
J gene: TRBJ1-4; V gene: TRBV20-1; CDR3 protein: CSASYGIDGEKLFF
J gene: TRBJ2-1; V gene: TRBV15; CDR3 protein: CATSRGTYNEQFF
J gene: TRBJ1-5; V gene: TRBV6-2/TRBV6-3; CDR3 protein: CASSSIGQPQHF
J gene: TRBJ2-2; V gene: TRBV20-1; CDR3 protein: CGYRTSNTGELFF
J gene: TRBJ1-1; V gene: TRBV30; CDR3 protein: CAWSVRSAMNTEAFF
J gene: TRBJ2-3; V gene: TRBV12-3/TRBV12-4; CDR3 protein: CASRPGESTDTQYF
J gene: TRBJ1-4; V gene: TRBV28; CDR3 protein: CASSLETTLNEKLFF
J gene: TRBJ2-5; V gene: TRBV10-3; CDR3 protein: CAIRETGLETQYF
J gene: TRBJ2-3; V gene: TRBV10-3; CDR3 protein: CAISDLVGAEDTQYF
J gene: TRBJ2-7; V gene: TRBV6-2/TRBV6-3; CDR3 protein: CASRVDRLASYEQYF
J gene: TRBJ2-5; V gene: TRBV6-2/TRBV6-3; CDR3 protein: CASRDPGQGFRTQYF
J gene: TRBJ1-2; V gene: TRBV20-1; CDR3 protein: CSARKSGTNYGYTF
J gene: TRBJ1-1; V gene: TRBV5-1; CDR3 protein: CASSLGGQTNTEAFF
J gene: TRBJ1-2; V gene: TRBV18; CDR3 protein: CASSPLGQPTTWGYTF
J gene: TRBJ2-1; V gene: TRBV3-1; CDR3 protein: CASNTRRDEQFF
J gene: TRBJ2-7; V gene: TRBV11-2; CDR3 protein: CASSLVVGGHEQYF
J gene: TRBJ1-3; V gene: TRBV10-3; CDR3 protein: CAISVGGASGNTIYF
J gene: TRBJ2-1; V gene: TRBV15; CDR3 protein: CATSRVGSGGFGEQFF
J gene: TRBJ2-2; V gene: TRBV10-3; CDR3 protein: CAISRDRGSAGELFF
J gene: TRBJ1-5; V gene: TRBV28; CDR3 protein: CASSLSDWAQPQHF
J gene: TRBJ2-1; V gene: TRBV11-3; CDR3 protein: CASSLMGANEQFF
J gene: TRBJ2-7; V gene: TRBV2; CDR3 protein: CASNVRGVHEQYF
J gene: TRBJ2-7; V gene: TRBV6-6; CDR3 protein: CASSYQTGYEQYF